The 17 T cell receptor beta chains in this list originate from one sample, sequenced in a study of cytomegalovirus exposure and HLA in healthy donors. It was with 60 Vbeta and 13 Jbeta primers that the PCR ran. The protocol was immunoSEQ multiplex PCR, while the TCRdb copy is restricted to in-frame clones and leaves out a portion. The sample holds about 260,000 clones, approximately 85% seen once. Sequencing was done on a sample of PBMCs. The receptors shown here come from a woman aged 40 to 50 in good health and CMV-seropositive.

The chain couples TRBV5-4 to TRBJ2-3; TRBD2 might be the D (6 bases). The CDR3 extends over 14 amino acids. The ends were cut back, 0 bases at V and 4 bases at J, with 9 bases in the middle. Per the germline V gene, CDR1 is SGHNT and CDR2 is YYREEE (reference sequence). The CDR3 nucleotides are TGTGCCAGCAGCTTGGGACTAGGCGCAGATACGCAGTATTTT. Translated: CASSLGLGADTQYF.

V and J are TRBV15 and TRBJ2-1; 8 bases map to TRBD1. J was trimmed by 9 bases and V by 0 bases; bases with no gene match: 10. Looked up from germline, CDR1 is LNHNV and CDR2 is YYDKDF (reference sequence). This CDR3 spans 16 amino acids. The CDR3 nucleotides read TGTGCCACCAGCAGAGATGTAGAGGGGGACAGGCTTGAGCAGTTCTTC. Translating gives CATSRDVEGDRLEQFF.

The V gene is TRBV29-1, the J gene TRBJ2-3; 10 nucleotides line up with TRBD2. Trimming removed 7 bases from V and 0 bases from J; junction bases left unmatched: 10. CDR1 is SQVTM and CDR2 is ANQGSEA in the germline V gene. The CDR3 is 16 residues long. The CDR3: CSATSGINPSTDTQYF. In DNA form, the CDR3 reads TGCAGCGCCACTAGCGGGATCAACCCAAGCACAGATACGCAGTATTTT.

The V gene is TRBV28, the J gene TRBJ1-2, with TRBD1 as a possible D gene (6 bases). The V and J ends lost 7 bases and 2 bases respectively, with 11 bases between them. The length of the CDR3 is 13 residues. In germline, CDR1 is MDHEN, CDR2 SYDVKM. The CDR3 region has the DNA TGTGCCAGCATCCCACAGGGCAACTATGGCTACACCTTC. As protein: CASIPQGNYGYTF.

This clone was observed once. The chain couples TRBV6-1 to TRBJ1-1; tentatively, D is TRBD1 (5 bases). Trimming took 2 bases from V and 1 from J, leaving 17 bases between them. CDR1 is MNHNS, CDR2 SASEGT, per germline. The CDR3 length is 17 residues. CDR3 DNA sequence: TGTGCCAGCAGTGAACGGCAGGGAAGAATCGCGAACACTGAAGCTTTCTTT. It yields the protein CASSERQGRIANTEAFF.

The gene calls are TRBV6-4 and TRBJ2-1, with a tentative D call TRBD2 (5 bases). This CDR3 has 17 amino acids. Germline CDR1 MRHNA, CDR2 SNTAGT. The V end lost 0 bases, the J end lost 3 bases, and 15 bases lay between the germline ends. The CDR3 here is CASSDSPGLANYNEQFF. Here the CDR3 DNA reads TGTGCCAGCAGTGACTCCCCCGGCCTAGCAAACTACAATGAGCAGTTCTTC.

The V and J genes are TRBV4-2 and TRBJ2-1; 8 bases agree with TRBD2. The CDR3 is made up of 17 amino acids. J lost 7 bases, V lost 2 bases, and 13 bases had no gene match. The germline V gene encodes CDR1 LGHNA and CDR2 YNFKEQ. CDR3 sequence (DNA): TGTGCCAGCAGCCAACTGACGGGGGGGACTCGAAAAAATGAGCAGTTCTTC. Translated, it gives CASSQLTGGTRKNEQFF.

With regard to this clone: Compared with germline, one end of the junction differs, possibly owing to a read error. The genes are TRBV7-2 and TRBJ2-6; D may be TRBD1 (6 bases). The germline CDR1 and CDR2 sequences are SGHTA and FQGNSA. The CDR3 is made up of 17 amino acids. The CDR3 is CASSLDRARLGANGLTF. The DNA for the CDR3 is TGTGCCAGCAGCTTAGACAGGGCCCGGTTAGGGGCCAACGGCCTGACTTTC.

The chain combines TRBV29-1 with TRBJ2-7; 7 bases fit TRBD1. CDR3 size: 14 residues. CDR1 and CDR2 from the germline V gene are SQVTM and ANQGSEA. Trimming removed 6 bases from V and 4 bases from J; junction bases left unmatched: 12. The CDR3 loop is CSVLERDRKYEQYF. The CDR3 DNA sequence: TGCAGCGTCCTAGAACGGGACAGAAAATACGAGCAGTACTTC.

This chain connects TRBV7-3 to TRBJ2-3; the D gene is possibly TRBD1 (6 bases). The CDR3 covers 12 residues. Germline loops: CDR1 SGHTA, CDR2 FQGTGA. Between the trimmed V and J ends, which lost 6 bases and 8 bases, there was a span of 12 bases. The CDR3 loop reads CASSSDRGTQYF. The CDR3, as DNA: TGTGCCAGCAGTTCGGACAGAGGTACGCAGTATTTT.

The V call is TRBV7-9, the J call TRBJ2-7, with 7 positions matching TRBD1. The CDR3 length is 13 residues. Germline values: CDR1 SEHNR, CDR2 FQNEAQ (reference sequence). The V gene end was trimmed by 5 bases and the J gene end by 3 bases; junction bases not matched to a gene: 4. Here the CDR3 reads CASSRGQFYEQYF. Written as DNA, the CDR3 is TGTGCCAGCAGCCGGGGACAGTTCTACGAGCAGTACTTC.

This chain connects TRBV5-1 to TRBJ2-7, with 7 bases matching TRBD2. The V and J ends lost 6 bases and 4 bases, in that order; junction bases with no gene match: 10. The germline V gene encodes CDR1 SGHRS and CDR2 YFSETQ. The CDR3 contains 14 residues. CDR3 sequence (DNA): TGCGCCAGCACCTTCATGGGCGGGAGTTACGAGCAGTACTTC. Its protein product is CASTFMGGSYEQYF.

The CDR3 region is CATSRDSLNEKLFF. In DNA form, the CDR3 reads TGTGCCACCAGCCGGGACAGCCTTAATGAAAAACTGTTTTTT. The V and J genes are TRBV15 and TRBJ1-4; 7 bases line up with TRBD1. The CDR3 length is 14 residues. With V trimmed by 5 bases and J by 4 bases, 4 bases remained unmatched. The germline CDR1 and CDR2 sequences are LNHNV and YYDKDF (reference sequence). Combining the CDR3 with reference TRBV15 and TRBJ1-4 gives the whole variable domain DAMVIQNPRYQVTQFGKPVTLSCSQTLNHNVMYWYQQKSSQAPKLLFHYYDKDFNNEADTPDNFQSRRPNTSFCFLDIRSPGLGDTAMYLCATSRDSLNEKLFFGSGTQLSVL.

The chain employs TRBV7-6 and TRBJ1-1, with D unclear. Germline V CDR1 and CDR2: SGHVS, FNYEAQ. V lost 5 bases, J lost 4 bases, and 11 bases lay in between. This CDR3 contains 13 residues. The CDR3 DNA is TGTGCCAGCAGCCAGATATCTGGCACTGAAGCTTTCTTT. It is translated as CASSQISGTEAFF.

This clone was detected once. The rearrangement joins TRBV2 to TRBJ1-5; D remains ambiguous. The CDR3 consists of 13 residues. Germline CDR1 and CDR2: SNHLY and FYNNEI. V was trimmed by 8 bases and J by 0 bases, leaving 8 bases between them. In DNA, the CDR3 is TGTGCCAGCGGCATAAATAGCAATCAGCCCCAGCATTTT. Its translation: CASGINSNQPQHF.

The CDR3 protein is CASTSGAANTEAFF. In DNA, the CDR3 is TGTGCCAGCACTTCAGGTGCAGCGAACACTGAAGCTTTCTTT. The chain has TRBV7-9 and TRBJ1-1; D is unresolved. Germline V gene lookup returns CDR1 SEHNR and CDR2 FQNEAQ (reference sequence). The CDR3 has 14 amino acids. V lost 7 bases to trimming and J lost 1 base, with 13 bases between them.

The chain combines TRBV4-1 with TRBJ1-1, with 7 bases fitting TRBD1. Germline V gives CDR1 MGHRA, CDR2 YSYEKL. CDR3 length: 14 amino acids. V lost 1 base to trimming and J lost 6 bases; unmatched junction nucleotides: 5. The CDR3 sequence is CASSQVQGGPEAFF. CDR3 DNA sequence: TGCGCCAGCAGCCAAGTCCAGGGGGGACCTGAAGCTTTCTTT.